A selection of T cell receptor beta chains follows, all from one sample in a study of shared clonotypes between healthy human individuals. The data were produced by immunoSEQ multiplex PCR, yet TCRdb's version contains in-frame clones alone and is incomplete. The table includes about 1.1 million clones, about 80% detected once. The specimen sequenced was memory CD4+ T cells from PBMCs. Receptors originate from a man younger than 35 in good health. Some clones in this sample may be carry-over from other donors' samples. The CDR3 runs from the conserved cysteine through the conserved F or W. Each record gives: CDR3 DNA, CDR3 protein, D gene, V gene, clone size, J gene. The D gene is left open where the match is weak. The size field is filled for only some rows; it gives once, few, many or a size class.

TGTGCCAGCAGCCCTAGCGGGAGAGGGGGGATAGCCAAAAACATTCAGTACTTC	CASSPSGRGGIAKNIQYF	TRBD2	TRBV28	NA	TRBJ2-4
TGCGCCAGCAGCCAAGGCAGAACCTACACAGATACGCAGTATTTT	CASSQGRTYTDTQYF	NA	TRBV4-1	NA	TRBJ2-3
TGTGCCAGCAGGACTGACGGGGAGACCCAGTACTTC	CASRTDGETQYF	NA	TRBV2	few	TRBJ2-5
TGTGCCTGGGACGAGCAGGGGCTTTCTAACTATGGCTACACCTTC	CAWDEQGLSNYGYTF	NA	TRBV30	NA	TRBJ1-2
TGTGCCAGCAGCTTGATCGGGAGGGCCTTCAATGAGCAGTTCTTC	CASSLIGRAFNEQFF	TRBD2	TRBV7-8	NA	TRBJ2-1
TGCGCCAGCAGTAAACAGGGATTCGGTGAAGCTTTCTTT	CASSKQGFGEAFF	NA	TRBV10-1	once	TRBJ1-1
TGTGCCAGCAGCTTCGGAAAACAGGGGGCTGGCGGGAACACTGAAGCTTTCTTT	CASSFGKQGAGGNTEAFF	TRBD1	TRBV5-6	NA	TRBJ1-1
TGCGCCAGCAGCTTGGAGCCTAACACAGATACGCAGTATTTT	CASSLEPNTDTQYF	NA	TRBV5-1	NA	TRBJ2-3
TGTGCCAGCAGGGCCGGGACTAGCAATAACAATGAGCAGTTCTTC	CASRAGTSNNNEQFF	TRBD2	TRBV2	NA	TRBJ2-1
TGTGCCACCAACTCCCTACTAGCGGGAGTCTACAATGAGCAGTTCTTC	CATNSLLAGVYNEQFF	TRBD2	TRBV15	NA	TRBJ2-1
TGTGCCAGCACCCTACTACCCGGGACAGGGCGGACTGAAGCTTTCTTT	CASTLLPGTGRTEAFF	TRBD1	TRBV6-6	once	TRBJ1-1
TGTGCCAGCCGCGGTGCACTAGCGGGAGACGAGCAGTACTTC	CASRGALAGDEQYF	TRBD2	TRBV27	NA	TRBJ2-7
TGTGCCAGCAGCTTAATTCTCGCCTATGGCTACACCTTC	CASSLILAYGYTF	NA	TRBV7-2	NA	TRBJ1-2
TGTGCCAGCAGCTTGCGGACATTCAGCTATGGCTACACCTTC	CASSLRTFSYGYTF	NA	TRBV5-6	NA	TRBJ1-2
TGTGCCAGCAGTTCCCGCCGACGACCAGATACGCAGTATTTT	CASSSRRRPDTQYF	NA	TRBV28	NA	TRBJ2-3
TGTGCCAGCAGCGTAGTGGATAGCGGGGGCGAGCAGTACTTC	CASSVVDSGGEQYF	TRBD2	TRBV9	NA	TRBJ2-7
TGTGCCTGGAGTGCTCGGGTCGGCTACACCTTC	CAWSARVGYTF	NA	TRBV30	NA	TRBJ1-2
TGTGCCAGTACCTTCAGGGGGTTGGATCTCGAAGCTTTCTTT	CASTFRGLDLEAFF	TRBD1	TRBV19	many	TRBJ1-1
TGTGCCAGCAGCTTTGTTCGTACTAGAGACAATGAGCAGTTCTTC	CASSFVRTRDNEQFF	NA	TRBV13	NA	TRBJ2-1
TGTGCCTGGATCTCCCCCGGAGGTAACTATGGCTACACCTTC	CAWISPGGNYGYTF	NA	TRBV30	NA	TRBJ1-2
TGCGCCAGCAGCCCGGGACTAGCGGGAGGGCCCTTGGGGGCCAACGTCCTGACTTTC	CASSPGLAGGPLGANVLTF	TRBD2	TRBV5-1	NA	TRBJ2-6
TGTGCCTGGAGTGCCCGGGGCCTAGGCTACACCTTC	CAWSARGLGYTF	NA	TRBV30	once	TRBJ1-2
TGTGCCAGCAGTTACTCCGGGACAGGGACCAATGAGCAGTTCTTC	CASSYSGTGTNEQFF	TRBD1	TRBV6-5	few	TRBJ2-1
TGTGCCAGCAGTTTTGCAGGGGCCCTAGGCTACGAGCAGTACTTC	CASSFAGALGYEQYF	NA	TRBV28	NA	TRBJ2-7